A single sample is the source of the 26 T cell receptor beta chains below, sequenced in a study of control samples from healthy donors and cancer patients. Repertoires were generated with immunoSEQ multiplex PCR, while TCRdb's copy carries only in-frame clones and drops some. The sample holds about 150,000 clones, over 90% seen once. Sequencing used blood. The receptors were sampled from a man between 50 and 59 years old in good health.

The chain couples TRBV20-1 to TRBJ1-2; 7 nucleotides agree with TRBD1. With V trimmed by 6 bases and J by 7 bases, 5 bases remained unmatched. The CDR3 runs 11 residues. Germline lookup yields CDR1 DFQATT and CDR2 SNEGSKA (reference sequence). The CDR3 protein is CSATGSAGYTF. In DNA, the CDR3 is TGCAGTGCGACAGGGAGTGCTGGCTACACCTTC.

V gene TRBV6-5 combines with J gene TRBJ2-5, with no clear D. Germline assignment: CDR1 MNHEY and CDR2 SVGAGI. The V and J ends lost 6 bases and 1 base respectively, with 12 bases between them. The CDR3 has 14 amino acids. The CDR3 sequence: CASRADPLQETQYF. As DNA, the CDR3 is TGTGCCAGCAGGGCGGACCCTCTCCAAGAGACCCAGTACTTC.

With regard to this clone: Its ends do not fully match the called genes, so a read error is possible. This chain links TRBV7-7 with TRBJ2-2; possibly TRBD2 for D (5 bases). The length of the CDR3 is 16 residues. Germline assignment: CDR1 SSHAT and CDR2 FNYEAQ (reference sequence). CDR3 residues: CASSLAPTTGFGELFF. The CDR3 bases are TGTGCTAGCAGCTTGGCGCCTACTACGGGGTTTGGGGAGCTGTTTTTT.

V and J are TRBV6-5 and TRBJ1-2; the D gene is possibly TRBD1 (5 bases). The CDR3 covers 11 residues. V lost 6 bases and J 7 bases, leaving 9 bases between the germline ends. Germline CDR1 MNHEY, CDR2 SVGAGI. CDR3 nucleotide sequence: TGTGCCAGCAGGGGGGACGGTGGCTACACCTTC. Protein product: CASRGDGGYTF.

The rearrangement uses TRBV11-3 and TRBJ2-5; D unclear. The ends were cut back, 2 bases at V and 1 base at J, with 14 bases in the middle. Germline CDR1 and CDR2: SGHNT and YENEEA. CDR3 size: 16 residues. The CDR3 sequence is CASSLFDPDIQETQYF. DNA for the CDR3: TGTGCCAGCAGCTTATTTGACCCGGATATCCAAGAGACCCAGTACTTC.

Regarding this clone: Germline is not matched at one junction end, which may reflect a read error. V gene TRBV6-1 combines with J gene TRBJ2-4; D is uncertain. This CDR3 is 13 amino acids long. Germline CDR1 and CDR2: MNHNS and SASEGT. CDR3 sequence reads: CASSEALLGERDF. The CDR3 nucleotides are TGTGCCAGCAGTGAAGCGCTTCTTGGGGAAAGGGACTTC.

This clone was counted between two and nine times. The chain links TRBV24-1 to TRBJ2-7; perhaps TRBD1 as D (5 bases). CDR3 size: 16 residues. Germline CDR1 is KGHDR and CDR2 is SFDVKD. The germline V and J ends were trimmed by 8 bases and 3 bases, with 22 bases remaining between them. Here the CDR3 DNA reads TGTGCCACCAACTTCGACAGTGGGGAACCGATCTACGAGCAGTACTTC. As protein: CATNFDSGEPIYEQYF.

CDR3 residues: CASRSGGGYGYTF. For the CDR3, the DNA is TGTGCCAGCAGATCAGGGGGCGGGTATGGCTACACCTTC. V usage is TRBV27 and J usage is TRBJ1-2, with TRBD1 matching 8 bases. The germline V gene encodes CDR1 MNHEY and CDR2 SMNVEV (reference sequence). V gave up 6 bases and J gave up 5 bases; unmatched junction bases: 5. The CDR3 extends over 13 amino acids.

J is TRBJ2-5 and V is TRBV5-1, with 8 nucleotides matching TRBD1. Germline CDR1 reads SGHRS; CDR2 reads YFSETQ. V lost 4 bases to trimming and J lost 5 bases; unmatched junction nucleotides: 4. This CDR3 has 13 residues. DNA of the CDR3: TGCGCCAGCAGCGCGGACAGGGCGGAGACCCAGTACTTC. It translates to CASSADRAETQYF.

The CDR3 protein is CASSYFPLASGSRETQYF. CDR3 nucleotides: TGTGCCAGCAGTTACTTTCCCCTGGCTAGCGGGAGCCGGGAGACCCAGTACTTC. This rearrangement joins TRBV6-2 or TRBV6-3 to TRBJ2-5, with 10 bases identical to TRBD2. The CDR3 has 18 residues. Germline loops: CDR1 MNHEY, CDR2 SVGEGT. Germline trimming cut 1 base from V and 5 bases from J; bases unmatched to any gene: 13.

The table lists this clone with a count of one. The V gene is TRBV4-1, the J gene TRBJ2-1; no reliable D call. The CDR3 loop spans 13 amino acids. Germline values: CDR1 MGHRA, CDR2 YSYEKL. Between the trimmed V and J ends, which lost 1 base and 3 bases, there was a span of 4 bases. CDR3 amino acids: CASSQGGYNEQFF. CDR3 sequence (DNA): TGCGCCAGCAGCCAAGGGGGCTACAATGAGCAGTTCTTC.

This clone occurred once. The chain employs TRBV27 and TRBJ2-3, with 9 bases matching TRBD2. The CDR3 loop spans 17 amino acids. CDR1 MNHEY and CDR2 SMNVEV come from the germline V gene (reference sequence). Unmatched junction bases numbered 11, after V lost 6 bases and J lost 1 base. The CDR3 DNA reads as TGTGCCAGCAGAATAGCGGGAGTGGGGGGGGGCACAGATACGCAGTATTTT. It yields the protein CASRIAGVGGGTDTQYF.

CDR3 nucleotide sequence: TGTGCCAGCAGTTCCATTTGGCGGGGGCGCATATATACGCAGTATTTT. Translating it yields CASSSIWRGRIYTQYF. The rearrangement links TRBV7-9 to TRBJ2-3; tentative D call: TRBD2 (7 bases). Germline V gives CDR1 SEHNR, CDR2 FQNEAQ (reference sequence). The CDR3 consists of 16 residues. V dropped 6 bases and J dropped 7 bases, with 23 bases sitting between them. Using reference TRBV7-9 and TRBJ2-3 for the parts outside the CDR3, the full variable domain is DTGVSQNPRHKITKRGQNVTFRCDPISEHNRLYWYRQTLGQGPEFLTYFQNEAQLEKSRLLSDRFSAERPKGSFSTLEIQRTEQGDSAMYLCASSSIWRGRIYTQYFGPGTRLTVL.

The rearrangement links TRBV18 to TRBJ2-2; no definite D call. Germline values: CDR1 KGHSH, CDR2 LQKENI. CDR3 length equals 14 residues. With 1 base removed from V and 8 bases from J, the gap between germline ends came to 11 bases. The CDR3 loop is CASSPLTLPGELFF. The DNA for the CDR3 is TGTGCCAGCTCACCACTAACCTTACCTGGGGAGCTGTTTTTT.

This chain uses TRBV5-6 with TRBJ2-1, with 11 positions matching TRBD2. Looked up from germline, CDR1 is SGHDT and CDR2 is YYEEEE. The CDR3 spans 15 residues. V shed 3 bases, J shed 7 bases, and the junction held 6 bases outside the gene matches. CDR3 nucleotides: TGTGCCAGCAGCTGGGCAGTAGCGGGAGGGAATGAGCAGTTCTTC. Amino acids: CASSWAVAGGNEQFF.

This clone was seen just once. The rearrangement joins TRBV3-1 (or the pseudogene TRBV3-2) to TRBJ2-3; TRBD2 matches at 7 bases. Losses at the gene ends were 5 bases for V and 6 bases for J; bases not matched to a gene: 8. CDR1 LGHDT and CDR2 YNNKEL come from the germline V gene (reference sequence). CDR3 length: 14 residues. The CDR3 DNA follows: TGTGCCAGCAGCTTACGGGAGGCGGGGGATACGCAGTATTTT. Translating gives CASSLREAGDTQYF.

The rearrangement links TRBV5-1 to TRBJ2-1; maybe TRBD2 (5 bases). With 3 bases removed from V and 7 bases from J, the gap between germline ends came to 17 bases. Per germline, CDR1 SGHRS and CDR2 YFSETQ. This CDR3 is 15 amino acids long. CDR3 loop: CASSSPRSRGNEQFF. In nucleotides, the CDR3 is TGCGCCAGCAGCTCCCCGAGAAGCCGAGGGAATGAGCAGTTCTTC.

V gene TRBV27 combines with J gene TRBJ2-3; possibly TRBD2 for D (7 bases). The CDR3 extends over 14 amino acids. Germline loops: CDR1 MNHEY, CDR2 SMNVEV (reference sequence). Trimming took off 5 bases at V and 3 bases at J, with 12 bases between the two ends. This CDR3 reads CASSTRGGTDTQYF. CDR3 nucleotide sequence: TGTGCCAGCAGTACTAGGGGGGGGACAGATACGCAGTATTTT.

The chain couples TRBV28 to TRBJ1-3; 8 nucleotides match TRBD1. Germline loops: CDR1 MDHEN, CDR2 SYDVKM. With 1 base clipped from V and 3 bases from J, the junction kept 5 bases outside the gene matches. This CDR3 has 16 residues. The CDR3 spells CASSLYRGALGNTIYF. The CDR3 nucleotides are TGTGCCAGCAGTTTATACAGGGGGGCCCTTGGAAACACCATATATTTT.

The chain couples TRBV7-8 to TRBJ1-4; TRBD1 matches at 9 bases. Trimming at V came to 6 bases and at J to 1 base, leaving 6 bases not matched to a gene. The CDR3 spans 16 residues. Per germline, CDR1 SGHVS and CDR2 FQNEAQ. CDR3 loop: CASSPNRGRTNEKLFF. In nucleotides, the CDR3 is TGTGCCAGCAGTCCCAACAGGGGGCGAACTAATGAAAAACTGTTTTTT.

The chain joins TRBV28 to TRBJ2-1, with D possibly matching TRBD2 (7 bases). Germline CDR1 and CDR2: MDHEN and SYDVKM. The CDR3 runs to 16 residues. V shed 1 base and J shed 7 bases, with 17 bases lying between them. In DNA form, the CDR3 reads TGTGCCAGCAGTTTATTAGGGGGGGCATCAGGGAATGAGCAGTTCTTC. This sequence encodes CASSLLGGASGNEQFF.

V gene TRBV6-2 or TRBV6-3 combines with J gene TRBJ2-5; 12 bases match TRBD2. Germline lookup yields CDR1 MNHEY and CDR2 SVGEGT. The CDR3 is 16 residues long. Unmatched junction bases numbered 8, after V lost 4 bases and J lost 5 bases. In DNA, the CDR3 is TGTGCCAGCAGTTCTCGACTAGCGGGAGTCAGGGAGACCCAGTACTTC. Its translation is CASSSRLAGVRETQYF.

The chain has TRBV15 and TRBJ1-2, with no clear D. Trimming stripped 5 bases from V and 0 bases from J, with 16 bases between. Germline CDR1 is LNHNV and CDR2 is YYDKDF (reference sequence). This CDR3 has 16 amino acids. CDR3 DNA: TGTGCCACCAGCTTCCCGGGAGTTAGGACTAACTATGGCTACACCTTC. Protein: CATSFPGVRTNYGYTF.

This chain links TRBV5-4 with TRBJ1-1, with 8 positions matching TRBD1. J was trimmed by 1 base and V by 4 bases; bases with no gene match: 6. Germline V gives CDR1 SGHNT, CDR2 YYREEE (reference sequence). The CDR3 has 15 residues. CDR3 DNA: TGTGCCAGCAGCCCCCGGACAGGGAAGAACACTGAAGCTTTCTTT. Translating gives CASSPRTGKNTEAFF.

The chain is built from TRBV4-2 and TRBJ2-3, with TRBD2 matching over 7 bases. Germline CDR1 LGHNA, CDR2 YNFKEQ. CDR3 length: 15 residues. The J segment lost 2 bases and the V segment lost 1 base, leaving 3 bases of the junction unmatched. CDR3 in DNA: TGTGCCAGCAGCCAAGCGGGGGGAGACACAGATACGCAGTATTTT. Translation: CASSQAGGDTDTQYF.

The V gene is TRBV19, the J gene TRBJ2-1; TRBD1 aligns across 9 bases. Losses at the gene ends were 8 bases for V and 4 bases for J; bases not matched to a gene: 6. This CDR3 has 14 residues. The germline V gene has CDR1 LNHDA and CDR2 SQIVND (reference sequence). The CDR3 loop reads CASSTGGVYNEQFF. The CDR3 region has the DNA TGTGCCAGTTCGACAGGGGGTGTTTACAATGAGCAGTTCTTC.